The source of this T cell receptor (beta chain) is a study of blood T cells in healthy people across ages. A J-beta primer mix and a sample-barcoded 5' primer were used in a second PCR of roughly 7 to 12 cycles. One entry per CDR3 protein results from TCRdb running MiXCR on the 5' RACE reads. Among roughly 830,000 distinct CDR3 sequences listed, about 62% were seen once. In regard to this clonotype: Antigen specificity is unknown.

Per germline, CDR1 SGHTA and CDR2 FQGNSA. With 5 bases clipped from V and 0 bases from J, the junction kept 9 bases outside the gene matches. CDR3 size: 16 residues. The study's findings and limits: Older age coincided with a roughly linear decline in TCR beta diversity per million T cells. Naive T cell percentage and TCR beta diversity correlated strongly.

The genes are TRBV7-2 and TRBJ1-1; 7 bases are a match to TRBD1. Source material: blood. The receptor was derived from a young man in good health. In nucleotides, the CDR3 is TGTGCCAGCAGCCAACAGGGGTCGGACATGAACACTGAAGCTTTCTTT. It specifies CASSQQGSDMNTEAFF.